Listed below are T cell receptor beta chains from one sample, sequenced in a study of T-cell reconstitution after alpha-beta-depleted transplantation in children. TCRdb redid the calling of the PCR reads with MiXCR, one entry per CDR3 protein. The sample has roughly 500,000 distinct CDR3 sequences, more than 9% seen once; the top ten hold just over 2%. The sequences come from PBMCs, collected before TCRalphabeta/CD19-depleted stem cell transplant. Source of these receptors: a child aged 2 to 15 with inherited bone marrow failure, due to receive a stem cell transplant. The CDR3 runs from the conserved cysteine through the conserved F or W. A D gene is named only where the DNA matches it firmly. Size is stated for part of the rows, as once, few or many counts, or as a class when the clone is expanded.

D	V	J	size	DNA	CDR3
.	TRBV7-2	TRBJ2-7	few	TGTGCCAGCAGCTTAGACCCGGGACAAAGCTACGAGCAGTACTTC	CASSLDPGQSYEQYF
.	TRBV20-1	TRBJ1-2	many	TGCAGTGCTAGACCGGGACCCACCAAGGGGAACTATGGCTACACCTTC	CSARPGPTKGNYGYTF
.	TRBV12-3/TRBV12-4	TRBJ2-2	few	TGTGCCAGCAGTCGAAGCGGGCAAACCGGGGAGCTGTTTTTT	CASSRSGQTGELFF
.	TRBV7-2	TRBJ2-5	many	TGTGCCAGCAGCTTACTTCGGGAGAGGGGAGAGACCCAGTACTTC	CASSLLRERGETQYF
TRBD1	TRBV2	TRBJ1-5	many	TGTGCCAGCAGTGAGACAGGGTTGATGGGAAATCAGCCCCAGCATTTT	CASSETGLMGNQPQHF
TRBD2	TRBV7-9	TRBJ2-2	many	TGTGCCAGCAGCCTCGGGACTAGCGGGAAAGGCGGGGAGCTGTTTTTT	CASSLGTSGKGGELFF
TRBD1	TRBV20-1	TRBJ2-1	few	TGCAGTGCTAGAAGACAGGGGGCCGGGGATGAGCAGTTCTTC	CSARRQGAGDEQFF
TRBD2	TRBV3-1	TRBJ2-7	many	TGTGCCAGCAGCCAAGGGGCTAGCGGAACCTACGAGCAGTACTTC	CASSQGASGTYEQYF
.	TRBV30	TRBJ1-2	many	TGTGCCTGGAGTTACTCAGGTGGCTACACCTTC	CAWSYSGGYTF
.	TRBV10-3	TRBJ2-7	.	TGTGCCATCAGTAGTGGTCAAGTCGACGAGCAGTACTTC	CAISSGQVDEQYF
.	TRBV5-5	TRBJ1-1	many	TGTGCCAGCAGCTTAGGACCCCCGAGGGGAACTGAAGCTTTCTTT	CASSLGPPRGTEAFF